This TCR beta chain was recorded in a study of control samples from healthy donors and cancer patients. The germline V gene has CDR1 MNHEY and CDR2 SMNVEV (reference sequence). The CDR3 spans 12 residues. The V end was cut by 7 bases, the J end by 4 bases, with 11 bases between. Measured with immunoSEQ multiplex PCR; TCRdb has only the in-frame clones, and not every one. The sample holds approximately 150,000 clones, just under 90% seen once. The specimen was PBMCs. J is TRBJ2-7 and V is TRBV27; D gene ambiguous. The source of this sequence is a man aged 50-60 years with head and neck cancer. CDR3 bases: TGTGCCAGCACGCCATCCCTTTACGAGCAGTACTTC. Its protein product is CASTPSLYEQYF.